The rows below give T cell receptor beta chains drawn from one sample of a study of T cells after yellow fever vaccination. TCRdb reprocessed the 5' RACE reads with MiXCR, giving one entry per CDR3 protein. The repertoire holds more than 110,000 distinct CDR3 sequences, with around 6.3% as singletons. The sequencing here drew on CD4+ T cells sorted from PBMCs, taken 10 days after the yellow fever booster vaccination. All receptors derive from a man aged 30 to 45 who received the YFV17D yellow fever vaccine. Both conserved end residues are part of each CDR3. D genes are given only for firm matches. Not every row has a clone size; where given, it reads once, few, many or a size class.

cdr3_aa: CASTVADTQYF; cdr3_nt: TGTGCCAGCACCGTTGCGGATACGCAGTATTTT; j_call: TRBJ2-3; clone_size: many; d_call: NA; v_call: TRBV12-3/TRBV12-4
cdr3_aa: CASRPGTSQETQYF; cdr3_nt: TGTGCCAGCAGACCCGGGACTTCCCAAGAGACCCAGTACTTC; j_call: TRBJ2-5; clone_size: many; d_call: NA; v_call: TRBV12-3/TRBV12-4
cdr3_aa: CASSFRAGETGELFF; cdr3_nt: TGTGCCAGCAGTTTCAGAGCGGGTGAAACCGGGGAGCTGTTTTTT; j_call: TRBJ2-2; clone_size: many; d_call: NA; v_call: TRBV12-3/TRBV12-4
cdr3_aa: CASSLGGKSYEQYF; cdr3_nt: TGTGCCAGCAGCTTAGGTGGGAAATCCTACGAGCAGTACTTC; j_call: TRBJ2-7; clone_size: few; d_call: NA; v_call: TRBV7-2
cdr3_aa: CASSEGTYNEQFF; cdr3_nt: TGTGCCAGCAGTGAGGGCACCTACAATGAGCAGTTCTTC; j_call: TRBJ2-1; clone_size: few; d_call: NA; v_call: TRBV6-4
cdr3_aa: CASSLERGRGGHEQYF; cdr3_nt: TGTGCCAGCAGCTTAGAGAGGGGCAGGGGGGGCCACGAGCAGTACTTC; j_call: TRBJ2-7; clone_size: many; d_call: NA; v_call: TRBV7-8
cdr3_aa: CASTEIGGLHFETQYF; cdr3_nt: TGTGCCAGCACCGAAATTGGAGGTCTCCATTTCGAGACCCAGTACTTC; j_call: TRBJ2-5; clone_size: many; d_call: NA; v_call: TRBV27
cdr3_aa: CASSSRQLGEQYF; cdr3_nt: TGCGCCAGCAGCTCCAGGCAGCTCGGTGAGCAGTACTTC; j_call: TRBJ2-7; clone_size: NA; d_call: NA; v_call: TRBV5-1
cdr3_aa: CASSLVSRSAEAFF; cdr3_nt: TGTGCCAGCAGCTTAGTTAGTCGGAGCGCTGAAGCTTTCTTT; j_call: TRBJ1-1; clone_size: many; d_call: NA; v_call: TRBV7-8
cdr3_aa: CASSHGTVTEKLFF; cdr3_nt: TGTGCCAGCAGCCACGGGACAGTCACTGAAAAACTGTTTTTT; j_call: TRBJ1-4; clone_size: many; d_call: TRBD1; v_call: TRBV3-1
cdr3_aa: CASSPRTYSYNEQFF; cdr3_nt: TGTGCCAGCAGCCCCCGGACTTACTCCTACAATGAGCAGTTCTTC; j_call: TRBJ2-1; clone_size: many; d_call: NA; v_call: TRBV12-3/TRBV12-4
cdr3_aa: CASSSQDSNQPQHF; cdr3_nt: TGTGCCAGCAGCTCCCAAGATAGCAATCAGCCCCAGCATTTT; j_call: TRBJ1-5; clone_size: many; d_call: NA; v_call: TRBV7-2
cdr3_aa: CASSNRDVFGTGELFF; cdr3_nt: TGTGCCAGCAGCAATCGGGACGTATTTGGCACCGGGGAGCTGTTTTTT; j_call: TRBJ2-2; clone_size: many; d_call: NA; v_call: TRBV7-2
cdr3_aa: CASRPARMNTEAFF; cdr3_nt: TGTGCCAGCAGACCAGCACGAATGAACACTGAAGCTTTCTTT; j_call: TRBJ1-1; clone_size: many; d_call: NA; v_call: TRBV3-1
cdr3_aa: CTSKGFTNQPQHF; cdr3_nt: TGTACCAGCAAGGGGTTTACAAATCAGCCCCAGCATTTT; j_call: TRBJ1-5; clone_size: NA; d_call: NA; v_call: TRBV19
cdr3_aa: CASSFGGPGVSPLHF; cdr3_nt: TGTGCCAGCAGTTTCGGTGGGCCGGGGGTTTCACCCCTCCACTTT; j_call: TRBJ1-6; clone_size: few; d_call: NA; v_call: TRBV27
cdr3_aa: CASSWARAPTYNEQFF; cdr3_nt: TGTGCCAGCAGCTGGGCGAGAGCGCCGACCTACAATGAGCAGTTCTTC; j_call: TRBJ2-1; clone_size: NA; d_call: NA; v_call: TRBV5-6
cdr3_aa: CASSLGAAQGDEQYF; cdr3_nt: TGTGCCAGCAGCTTGGGAGCGGCCCAGGGCGACGAGCAGTACTTC; j_call: TRBJ2-7; clone_size: many; d_call: NA; v_call: TRBV5-5
cdr3_aa: CASSPHRLSYNEQFF; cdr3_nt: TGTGCCAGCAGCCCCCATAGGCTATCCTACAATGAGCAGTTCTTC; j_call: TRBJ2-1; clone_size: many; d_call: NA; v_call: TRBV7-9
cdr3_aa: CASSHQREGYNEQFF; cdr3_nt: TGTGCCAGCAGCCATCAGCGGGAAGGCTACAATGAGCAGTTCTTC; j_call: TRBJ2-1; clone_size: many; d_call: TRBD2; v_call: TRBV14
cdr3_aa: CASSDRGKVNEQYF; cdr3_nt: TGTGCCAGCAGTGACAGGGGGAAAGTAAACGAGCAGTACTTC; j_call: TRBJ2-7; clone_size: many; d_call: TRBD1; v_call: TRBV28
cdr3_aa: CASRPPKVASSEQFF; cdr3_nt: TGTGCCAGCAGACCTCCCAAAGTCGCTAGTAGCGAGCAGTTCTTC; j_call: TRBJ2-1; clone_size: many; d_call: NA; v_call: TRBV7-2
cdr3_aa: CASSLRDEQYF; cdr3_nt: TGTGCCAGCAGTTTACGCGACGAGCAGTACTTC; j_call: TRBJ2-7; clone_size: many; d_call: NA; v_call: TRBV3-1
cdr3_aa: CASSFRDNTQYF; cdr3_nt: TGTGCCAGCAGCTTCAGAGACAATACGCAGTATTTT; j_call: TRBJ2-3; clone_size: few; d_call: NA; v_call: TRBV7-2
cdr3_aa: CASSLGGTSGRAISYEQYF; cdr3_nt: TGTGCCAGCAGCTTAGGTGGGACTAGCGGGCGGGCAATCTCCTACGAGCAGTACTTC; j_call: TRBJ2-7; clone_size: many; d_call: TRBD2; v_call: TRBV11-3
cdr3_aa: CASSPPGTLAGELFF; cdr3_nt: TGTGCCAGCAGCCCCCCGGGAACGCTCGCCGGGGAGCTGTTTTTT; j_call: TRBJ2-2; clone_size: many; d_call: NA; v_call: TRBV5-5
cdr3_aa: CASSVEWGTNEQYF; cdr3_nt: TGTGCCAGCAGCGTAGAGTGGGGGACCAACGAGCAGTACTTC; j_call: TRBJ2-7; clone_size: NA; d_call: NA; v_call: TRBV9
cdr3_aa: CATSGTNSYEQYF; cdr3_nt: TGTGCCACCAGTGGGACCAACAGCTACGAGCAGTACTTC; j_call: TRBJ2-7; clone_size: many; d_call: NA; v_call: TRBV24-1
cdr3_aa: CASSLSASGGPETQYF; cdr3_nt: TGTGCCAGCAGCTTATCTGCTAGCGGGGGTCCAGAGACCCAGTACTTC; j_call: TRBJ2-5; clone_size: many; d_call: TRBD2; v_call: TRBV7-8
cdr3_aa: CSVATNSGNTIYF; cdr3_nt: TGCAGCGTTGCGACAAACTCTGGAAACACCATATATTTT; j_call: TRBJ1-3; clone_size: many; d_call: NA; v_call: TRBV29-1
cdr3_aa: CAISEYQTSGHTGELFF; cdr3_nt: TGTGCCATCAGTGAGTACCAAACTAGCGGACACACCGGGGAGCTGTTTTTT; j_call: TRBJ2-2; clone_size: NA; d_call: TRBD2; v_call: TRBV10-3
cdr3_aa: CASSHGGRDYNEQFF; cdr3_nt: TGCGCCAGCAGCCACGGGGGGAGGGACTACAATGAGCAGTTCTTC; j_call: TRBJ2-1; clone_size: many; d_call: TRBD2; v_call: TRBV5-1
cdr3_aa: CSASRLAGETDTQYF; cdr3_nt: TGCAGTGCTAGCCGACTAGCGGGAGAAACGGATACGCAGTATTTT; j_call: TRBJ2-3; clone_size: many; d_call: TRBD2; v_call: TRBV20-1
cdr3_aa: CASSLWGSGNTIYF; cdr3_nt: TGTGCCAGCAGTTTGTGGGGATCTGGAAACACCATATATTTT; j_call: TRBJ1-3; clone_size: NA; d_call: NA; v_call: TRBV12-3/TRBV12-4
cdr3_aa: CASSPGSTQETQYF; cdr3_nt: TGTGCCAGCAGCCCCGGGAGTACACAAGAGACCCAGTACTTC; j_call: TRBJ2-5; clone_size: many; d_call: NA; v_call: TRBV28
cdr3_aa: CASSSTSGRVLSDEQFF; cdr3_nt: TGTGCCAGCAGCAGCACTAGCGGGAGAGTGTTATCGGATGAGCAGTTCTTC; j_call: TRBJ2-1; clone_size: NA; d_call: TRBD2; v_call: TRBV5-6
cdr3_aa: CASSDFAGGSLDTQYF; cdr3_nt: TGTGCCAGCTCGGATTTCGCGGGCGGGAGCTTGGATACGCAGTATTTT; j_call: TRBJ2-3; clone_size: NA; d_call: TRBD2; v_call: TRBV18
cdr3_aa: CSARHSPGLAGGRPHNEQFF; cdr3_nt: TGCAGTGCTAGACACAGCCCGGGACTAGCGGGAGGAAGGCCTCACAATGAGCAGTTCTTC; j_call: TRBJ2-1; clone_size: many; d_call: TRBD2; v_call: TRBV20-1
cdr3_aa: CASSGKETQYF; cdr3_nt: TGCGCCAGCAGCGGAAAAGAGACCCAGTACTTC; j_call: TRBJ2-5; clone_size: many; d_call: NA; v_call: TRBV5-1
cdr3_aa: CASRRRQGGYEQYF; cdr3_nt: TGTGCCAGCAGAAGGAGACAGGGGGGCTACGAGCAGTACTTC; j_call: TRBJ2-7; clone_size: NA; d_call: TRBD1; v_call: TRBV7-2
cdr3_aa: CASSLEFAAGVQEQFF; cdr3_nt: TGTGCCAGCAGCTTGGAGTTCGCAGCGGGAGTTCAGGAGCAGTTCTTC; j_call: TRBJ2-1; clone_size: many; d_call: TRBD2; v_call: TRBV5-5
cdr3_aa: CATSSGNTEAFF; cdr3_nt: TGTGCCACCAGCTCAGGTAACACTGAAGCTTTCTTT; j_call: TRBJ1-1; clone_size: NA; d_call: NA; v_call: TRBV15
cdr3_aa: CSARDREDSSTYEQYF; cdr3_nt: TGCAGTGCTAGAGATCGGGAGGACAGCTCCACCTACGAGCAGTACTTC; j_call: TRBJ2-7; clone_size: NA; d_call: NA; v_call: TRBV20-1
cdr3_aa: CSVEREMNTEAFF; cdr3_nt: TGCAGCGTTGAAAGAGAGATGAACACTGAAGCTTTCTTT; j_call: TRBJ1-1; clone_size: many; d_call: NA; v_call: TRBV29-1
cdr3_aa: CASSTTGMETQYF; cdr3_nt: TGTGCCAGCAGCACCACAGGGATGGAGACCCAGTACTTC; j_call: TRBJ2-5; clone_size: many; d_call: NA; v_call: TRBV7-3
cdr3_aa: CASSFGNTIYF; cdr3_nt: TGTGCCAGCAGTTTTGGAAACACCATATATTTT; j_call: TRBJ1-3; clone_size: many; d_call: NA; v_call: TRBV28
cdr3_aa: CASSLVYSYRNEQYF; cdr3_nt: TGTGCCAGCAGCTTGGTGTACAGCTATCGAAACGAGCAGTACTTC; j_call: TRBJ2-7; clone_size: many; d_call: NA; v_call: TRBV5-5
cdr3_aa: CASSRGLAAYNEQFF; cdr3_nt: TGTGCCAGCAGCCGCGGACTAGCGGCTTACAATGAGCAGTTCTTC; j_call: TRBJ2-1; clone_size: few; d_call: TRBD2; v_call: TRBV6-1
cdr3_aa: CASSLAGDRSYEQYF; cdr3_nt: TGTGCCAGCAGCTTAGCCGGAGACAGAAGTTACGAGCAGTACTTC; j_call: TRBJ2-7; clone_size: many; d_call: NA; v_call: TRBV7-9
cdr3_aa: CASSFGGVVNTEAFF; cdr3_nt: TGCGCCAGCAGCTTTGGTGGGGTGGTGAACACTGAAGCTTTCTTT; j_call: TRBJ1-1; clone_size: NA; d_call: NA; v_call: TRBV5-1
cdr3_aa: CASSQLAYEQYF; cdr3_nt: TGTGCCAGCAGCCAGCTAGCCTACGAGCAGTACTTC; j_call: TRBJ2-7; clone_size: many; d_call: NA; v_call: TRBV3-1
cdr3_aa: CASSQVRKREGLLTGELFF; cdr3_nt: TGCGCCAGCAGCCAAGTCCGTAAGCGGGAGGGGCTCCTAACCGGGGAGCTGTTTTTT; j_call: TRBJ2-2; clone_size: many; d_call: TRBD2; v_call: TRBV4-3
cdr3_aa: CASSSGLAGVINNEQFF; cdr3_nt: TGTGCCAGTAGTTCGGGACTAGCGGGAGTTATTAACAATGAGCAGTTCTTC; j_call: TRBJ2-1; clone_size: few; d_call: TRBD2; v_call: TRBV19